This T cell receptor beta chain was profiled in a study of blood T cell repertoires in COVID-19. At the level of the study: COVID-19 samples from acute and convalescent phases originated in the United States, Italy and Spain.

Profiled with immunoSEQ multiplex PCR; TCRdb holds only in-frame clones, not every one. In the table there are under 400,000 clones, approximately 88% of which are singletons. The germline V and J ends were trimmed by 6 bases and 4 bases, with 12 bases remaining between them. CDR1 LNHNV and CDR2 YYDKDF come from the germline V gene (reference sequence). The CDR3 extends over 13 amino acids. Seattle patients were enrolled while actively infected and followed longitudinally. This chain connects TRBV15 to TRBJ1-2; TRBD1 might be the D (5 bases). The sample was peripheral blood. The clonotype comes from a woman aged 25-40 years with COVID-19, enrolled during active disease. CDR3 in amino acids: CATSMDTLYGYTF. The CDR3 region has the DNA TGTGCCACCAGTATGGACACTCTCTATGGCTACACCTTC.